This T cell receptor (beta chain) comes out of a study of shared clonotypes between healthy human individuals. Study-level points and caveats: It was observed that around 5% of naive CD4 clonotypes were shared across a few donors. Large depth notwithstanding, sorted-subset sequencing proved incomplete by rarefaction.

Per the original methods: As immunoSEQ supplied junction-only sequences (without quality scores), filtering differed. Assay: immunoSEQ multiplex PCR; the TCRdb copy retains only in-frame clones and omits some. The V and J calls and the clone size are those of that table, but D and trimming were determined from the DNA. The sample includes some 2.1 million clones, about 94% seen only once; the top ten take roughly 1%. The CDR3 consists of 16 residues. Germline V gives CDR1 SGDLS, CDR2 YYNGEE. J lost 8 bases, V lost 3 bases, and 6 bases had no gene match. Positive CCR7 selection of CD45RO-negative cells yielded the naive CD8 cells, and terminally differentiated effector memory CD45RA+ cells were excluded. A note on this clone: What it binds is unknown.

V is TRBV9 and J is TRBJ1-6; 12 bases line up with TRBD1. This TCR came from a man in his late teens or twenties in good health. The sequencing sample was made of naive CD8+ T cells sorted from blood. CDR3 sequence reads: CASSAPGQGAYSPLHF. The CDR3 nucleotides are TGTGCCAGCAGCGCACCGGGACAGGGGGCCTATTCACCCCTCCACTTT.